The 12 T cell receptor beta chains given below trace back to one sample, sequenced in a study of cytotoxic CD8 clonotypes in ibrutinib-treated CLL. Measured with immunoSEQ multiplex PCR; TCRdb has only the in-frame clones, and not every one. The table has about 120,000 clones, roughly 57% seen once. The specimen was PBMCs, collected after 24 months of ibrutinib treatment. The receptors originated from a human donor with chronic lymphocytic leukemia.

The chain has TRBV5-1 and TRBJ2-1, with 8 bases fitting TRBD2. V shed 4 bases and J 9 bases; nucleotides not matched to a gene: 12. This CDR3 spans 15 amino acids. Germline V gene lookup returns CDR1 SGHRS and CDR2 YFSETQ. The CDR3 reads CASSPSGAGGFEQFF. For the CDR3, the DNA is TGCGCCAGCAGCCCGAGCGGGGCGGGGGGATTTGAGCAGTTCTTC.

Here the CDR3 DNA reads TGTGCCAGCAGCCCTACAAGGAACAATGAGCAGTTCTTC. Its protein product is CASSPTRNNEQFF. The chain uses TRBV7-9 and TRBJ2-1; D remains ambiguous. The germline V gene encodes CDR1 SEHNR and CDR2 FQNEAQ (reference sequence). CDR3 length: 13 amino acids. Trimming stripped 5 bases from V and 5 bases from J, with 10 bases between.

The genes are TRBV6-4 and TRBJ2-6, with TRBD1 identical over 8 bases. The CDR3 is made up of 17 amino acids. Unmatched junction bases numbered 4, after V lost 2 bases and J lost 1 base. CDR1 and CDR2 (germline): MRHNA, SNTAGT. CDR3 DNA sequence: TGTGCCAGCAGTGACGTACAGGGGGTTTCTGGGGCCAACGTCCTGACTTTC. It yields the protein CASSDVQGVSGANVLTF.

This clone was observed a few times. The CDR3 bases are TGTGCCTGGAGCCTCGACGGACACTCTAGCAATCAGCCCCAGCATTTT. Residues: CAWSLDGHSSNQPQHF. V and J are TRBV30 and TRBJ1-5, with D perhaps TRBD1 (5 bases). Germline CDR1 GTSNPN, CDR2 SVGIG (reference sequence). CDR3 size: 16 residues. Trimming removed 3 bases at V and 0 bases at J, with 15 bases between.

The chain recombines TRBV28 with TRBJ1-2; 8 positions agree with TRBD1. The CDR3 contains 13 residues. V shed 5 bases, J shed 6 bases, and the junction held 5 bases outside the gene matches. In germline, CDR1 is MDHEN, CDR2 SYDVKM. CDR3 nucleotides: TGTGCCAGCAGTCCGTGGACAGGGAATGGCTACACCTTC. This translates into CASSPWTGNGYTF.

The V call is TRBV25-1, the J call TRBJ1-2, with no clear D. Between the trimmed V and J ends, which lost 3 bases and 2 bases, there was a span of 10 bases. Germline CDR1 is MGHDK and CDR2 is SYGVNS. The CDR3 covers 14 residues. The CDR3 protein is CASSEEGGNYGYTF. The DNA of the CDR3 is TGTGCCAGCAGTGAGGAGGGTGGGAACTATGGCTACACCTTC.

The J gene is TRBJ1-2, the V gene TRBV2; 7 bases fit TRBD1. The germline gives CDR1 SNHLY, CDR2 FYNNEI. The CDR3 covers 14 residues. V trimming: 6 bases; J trimming: 7 bases; junction bases outside the gene matches: 11. Here the CDR3 reads CASSEGAGLSGYTF. The CDR3 coding sequence is TGTGCCAGCAGCGAGGGGGCCGGCTTATCTGGCTACACCTTC.

The table lists this clone with a few counts. The V gene is TRBV7-2, the J gene TRBJ1-5; 8 nucleotides match TRBD1. V shed 7 bases, J shed 3 bases, and the junction held 5 bases outside the gene matches. The CDR3 is 14 amino acids. Germline V lookup: CDR1 SGHTA, CDR2 FQGNSA. DNA of the CDR3: TGTGCCAGCAACCAGGGGGCGCCCAATCAGCCCCAGCATTTT. This encodes CASNQGAPNQPQHF.

This CDR3 reads CASSFTSGGGPDTQYF. CDR3 DNA: TGTGCCAGCAGTTTCACTAGCGGGGGGGGCCCAGATACGCAGTATTTT. This chain connects TRBV11-1 to TRBJ2-3, with 13 bases matching TRBD2. Germline values: CDR1 SGHAT, CDR2 FQDESV (reference sequence). After removal of 6 bases from V and 4 bases from J, the junction contained 7 bases not matched to a gene. The CDR3 covers 16 residues.

This rearrangement joins TRBV4-1 to TRBJ1-2; no reliable D call. Germline V gene data show CDR1 as MGHRA and CDR2 as YSYEKL. V lost 0 bases, J lost 4 bases, and 12 bases lay in between. CDR3 length equals 15 residues. The CDR3 bases are TGCGCCAGCAGCCAAGATCCGGGGAGTGGCTATGGCTACACCTTC. Translated, it gives CASSQDPGSGYGYTF.

This chain links TRBV7-8 with TRBJ2-6, with D uncertain. The CDR3 is 16 residues long. Trimming left V 3 bases short and J 3 bases short, with 12 bases between. From germline, CDR1 is SGHVS and CDR2 FQNEAQ. The CDR3 DNA follows: TGTGCCAGCAGCTTGGTTGGTTCGGGTGGGGCCAACGTCCTGACTTTC. It encodes CASSLVGSGGANVLTF.

This chain connects TRBV5-1 to TRBJ2-1, with 10 nucleotides matching TRBD2. V shed 1 base and J 7 bases; nucleotides not matched to a gene: 5. Germline loops: CDR1 SGHRS, CDR2 YFSETQ. This CDR3 is 15 amino acids long. The CDR3 region is CASSLSLAGSNEQFF. The DNA of the CDR3 is TGCGCCAGCAGCTTGTCACTAGCGGGGTCAAATGAGCAGTTCTTC. Drawing the rest from reference TRBV5-1 and TRBJ2-1, the complete variable domain is KAGVTQTPRYLIKTRGQQVTLSCSPISGHRSVSWYQQTPGQGLQFLFEYFSETQRNKGNFPGRFSGRQFSNSRSEMNVSTLELGDSALYLCASSLSLAGSNEQFFGPGTRLTVL.